The T cell receptor (beta chain) under discussion was sequenced for a study of GPR56 and killer-like receptors on CD4 memory cells (dated by TCRdb to between 2018 and 2021). At the level of the whole study: The study proposed that the stepwise gain of KLRB1, KLRG1, GPR56 and finally KLRF1 marks human CD4+ memory T-cell differentiation and cytokine production potential. The healthy blood donors were described in the study as age-matched to the liver disease patients, whose median age was around 73 years.

General study outcomes and caveats: Overlap of TCR repertoires was observed especially between the late populations 4 and 5, and partly population 3. Clones dominating late populations 4 and 5 were also found in early populations 1 and 2, and this finding was taken by the authors as evidence for linear differentiation. Low clonal frequency was observed in the marker-negative population, and a progressive increase in clonal frequency, with a corresponding decrease in TCRbeta diversity, was observed along the proposed pathway. Rather than covering full repertoires, the diversity and similarity analyses were limited to the 100 most expanded clones in each population.

Reads for this sample came from an Illumina HiSeq 2500. For construction of sequencing libraries, the recombined TCRbeta locus was amplified according to a previously published PCR protocol. Processing in the source paper ran as follows. Reads whose average quality score was below 30 were removed, and the reads that remained were processed with IMSEQ. Vbeta gene, Jbeta gene and CDR3 amino acid sequence were used to define clonotypes. To quantify how much the repertoires of different populations overlapped, the Morisita-Horn index was computed on the top 100 expanded clones. Clonal diversity was assessed with Rényi diversity profiles calculated on the top 100 expanded clones. Following reprocessing of the reads by TCRdb, the data hold one row per CDR3 protein sequence and no DNA is available. These V and J calls originate from TCRdb's pipeline instead of the authors' own analysis. The table held for this sample gives under 1,500 distinct CDR3 sequences. The top ten clonotypes cover 10% to 15% of the sample.

With respect to this clonotype: Its target antigen remains unknown.

Taken from the germline V gene (reference sequence), the CDR1 and CDR2 loops are DFQATT and SNEGSKA. From its cysteine to its phenylalanine, the CDR3 spans 14 amino acids. No DNA was logged. Before TCRbeta sequencing, fluorescence-activated cell sorting was used to enrich five KLR/GPR56-defined CD4+ populations. To test a linear memory differentiation pathway, TCRbeta repertoires were sequenced from five CD4+ T-cell subsets defined by expression of KLRB1, KLRG1, GPR56 and KLRF1. TCR-sequenced cells came from peripheral blood of healthy control individuals, reported as five donors in the TCRbeta analysis figure. Heparinized peripheral blood was collected and all samples were processed within one hour of retrieval. Blood was diluted 1:2 in PBS, and peripheral blood mononuclear cells were then isolated from the diluted blood at room temperature by Biocoll density gradient centrifugation. Before flow sorting, CD4+ T cells were magnetically enriched from freshly isolated PBMCs using anti-CD4 MicroBeads. A BD FACSAria II was used to sort CD4+ T cells enriched from PBMCs of healthy donors according to marker expression. For surface staining, the researchers used Miltenyi Biotec antibodies: anti-KLRB1 clone 191B8, anti-KLRF1 clone 4A4.D10 and anti-KLRG1 clone REA261.

The source of this sequence is a human donor in good health. The sequence links TRBV20-1 to TRBJ1-1; TCRdb's assignment of TRBD1 cannot be checked, as there is no DNA. Sequencing input: memory CD4+ T cells from blood. The CDR3 reads CSARVGPQATEAFF.